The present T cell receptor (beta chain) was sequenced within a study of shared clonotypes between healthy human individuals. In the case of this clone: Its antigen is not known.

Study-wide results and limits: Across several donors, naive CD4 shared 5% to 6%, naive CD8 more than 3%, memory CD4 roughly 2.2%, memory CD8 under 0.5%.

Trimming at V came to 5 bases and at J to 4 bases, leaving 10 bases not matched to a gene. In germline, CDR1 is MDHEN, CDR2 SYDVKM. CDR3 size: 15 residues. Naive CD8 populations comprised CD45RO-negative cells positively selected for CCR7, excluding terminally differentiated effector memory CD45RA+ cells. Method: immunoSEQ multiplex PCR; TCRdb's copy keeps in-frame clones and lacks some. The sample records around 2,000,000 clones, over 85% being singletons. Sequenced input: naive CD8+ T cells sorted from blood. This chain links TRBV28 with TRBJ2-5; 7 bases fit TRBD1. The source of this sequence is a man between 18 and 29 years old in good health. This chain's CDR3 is CASSNDVQGRETQYF. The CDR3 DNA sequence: TGTGCCAGCAGTAACGACGTACAGGGGAGAGAGACCCAGTACTTC.